Following are 26 T cell receptor beta chains from one sample sequenced in a study of T cells in Graves' hyperthyroidism and ophthalmopathy. Researchers amplified the TCR beta CDR3 regions from RNA transcripts. The TCR CDR3 first-round RT-PCR relied on the HTBI primer set. TCRdb re-derived calls from the multiplex PCR reads in MiXCR, one entry per CDR3 protein. Of 500,000 or so distinct CDR3 sequences in the sample, roughly a sixth are singletons; the top ten hold approximately 18%. The sequenced sample consisted of blood. The receptors originated from a woman under 30 with Graves' ophthalmopathy.

This clonotype was found many times. The rearrangement joins TRBV4-1 to TRBJ1-1, with TRBD1 matching over 8 bases. CDR1 and CDR2 from the germline V gene are MGHRA and YSYEKL. V dropped 1 base and J dropped 5; count of bases not matched to a gene: 6. The CDR3 sequence is 15 residues long. The CDR3 DNA sequence: TGCGCCAGCAGCCAAGTAAGGACAGGGAGGACTGAAGCTTTCTTT. Protein product: CASSQVRTGRTEAFF.

The table lists this clonotype with many counts. Here the CDR3 reads CASSPTGTFNPTDTQYF. CDR3 DNA sequence: TGTGCCAGCAGTCCTACAGGGACTTTTAACCCCACAGATACGCAGTATTTT. The V gene is TRBV27, the J gene TRBJ2-3, with D possibly being TRBD1 or TRBD2 (6 bases each). Germline V gene sequence: CDR1 MNHEY, CDR2 SMNVEV (reference sequence). The CDR3 totals 17 residues. V lost 5 bases and J lost 2, with 20 bases in between.

About this clonotype: This may arise from a read error, as a much more abundant clone is one base away. The J gene is TRBJ2-3, the V gene TRBV29-1; D possibly uses TRBD1 or TRBD2 (6 bases each). V lost 6 bases to trimming and J lost 4 bases, with 17 bases between them. This CDR3 is built from 14 residues. The germline V gene encodes CDR1 SQVTM and CDR2 ANQGSEA. The CDR3 loop is CSVLLTGRPDTQYF. The CDR3 nucleotides are TGCAGCGTCCTACTTACAGGGAGGCCAGATACGCAGTATTTT.

The sample holds a few counts of this clonotype. This chain's CDR3 is CASRGDLFSGNTIYF. The CDR3 bases are TGTGCCAGCAGAGGCGACCTCTTCTCTGGAAACACCATATATTTT. This chain joins TRBV28 and TRBJ1-3; D is undetermined. V was trimmed by 6 bases and J by 0 bases, leaving 12 bases between them. The CDR3 is made up of 15 amino acids. Germline CDR1 is MDHEN and CDR2 is SYDVKM. Full variable domain (outside the CDR3, taken from reference TRBV28 and TRBJ1-3): DVKVTQSSRYLVKRTGEKVFLECVQDMDHENMFWYRQDPGLGLRLIYFSYDVKMKEKGDIPEGYSVSREKKERFSLILESASTNQTSMYLCASRGDLFSGNTIYFGEGSWLTVV.

This clonotype was observed a few times. The chain uses TRBV20-1 and TRBJ2-7, with TRBD1 matching over 11 bases. Unmatched junction bases numbered 5, after V lost 4 bases and J lost 3 bases. The germline V gene encodes CDR1 DFQATT and CDR2 SNEGSKA (reference sequence). The CDR3 has 14 residues. As DNA, the CDR3 is TGCAGTGCTACAACCGGGACAGGGGGCTACGAGCAGTACTTC. Amino acid sequence: CSATTGTGGYEQYF.

The chain uses TRBV5-1 and TRBJ2-1; D ambiguous. CDR1 is SGHRS, CDR2 YFSETQ, per germline. CDR3 length: 14 amino acids. Trimming took off 6 bases at V and 3 bases at J, with 13 bases between the two ends. The CDR3 coding sequence is TGCGCCAGCACCGTACGGGTAGTCTACAATGAGCAGTTCTTC. It is translated as CASTVRVVYNEQFF.

This clonotype was picked up many times. The rearrangement joins TRBV28 to TRBJ1-1, with D possibly being TRBD1 (5 bases). The germline V gene has CDR1 MDHEN and CDR2 SYDVKM. Trimming cost V 6 bases and J 1 base, with 12 bases left between them. This CDR3 region has 14 residues. The CDR3 spells CASSLDIENTEAFF. CDR3 coding DNA: TGTGCCAGCAGCTTGGACATTGAGAACACTGAAGCTTTCTTT.

This clonotype was seen ten or more times. This chain links TRBV7-9 with TRBJ1-6; 9 nucleotides match TRBD1. V trimming: 1 base; J trimming: 10 bases; junction bases outside the gene matches: 5. Germline CDR1 and CDR2: SEHNR and FQNEAQ (reference sequence). This CDR3 has 15 amino acids. This CDR3 is CASSLETGGSSPLHF. The CDR3 DNA follows: TGTGCCAGCAGCTTAGAGACAGGGGGTAGCTCACCCCTCCACTTT.

This rearrangement joins TRBV6-1 to TRBJ1-1, with D possibly matching TRBD1 (6 bases). The CDR3 covers 13 residues. Germline CDR1 is MNHNS and CDR2 is SASEGT. Trimming pared 8 bases from V and 4 bases from J, leaving 14 bases between. DNA for the CDR3: TGTGCCAGCTGGAGGGGGGGAAGCACTGAAGCTTTCTTT. Translated, it gives CASWRGGSTEAFF.

This clonotype showed up just a few times. This chain uses TRBV19 with TRBJ1-1, with no clear D. The V gene's germline CDR1 is LNHDA and CDR2 SQIVND (reference sequence). The CDR3 contains 13 residues. Deletions cut 3 bases from V and 1 base from J, with 6 bases between. The CDR3 spells CASSIRRNTEAFF. In nucleotides, the CDR3 is TGTGCCAGTAGTATTAGGAGGAACACTGAAGCTTTCTTT.

The chain combines TRBV6-1 with TRBJ2-1; 12 nucleotides match TRBD2. With 6 bases clipped from V and 3 bases from J, the junction kept 9 bases outside the gene matches. In germline, CDR1 is MNHNS, CDR2 SASEGT. The CDR3 sequence is 17 residues long. The CDR3 loop reads CASSRLAGEDRYNEQFF. In DNA form, the CDR3 reads TGTGCCAGCAGCAGACTAGCGGGAGAGGATCGCTACAATGAGCAGTTCTTC.

In its sample, this clonotype was seen a few times. The J gene is TRBJ1-5, the V gene TRBV28; perhaps TRBD1 as D (5 bases). CDR1 is MDHEN, CDR2 SYDVKM, per germline. Deletions cut 10 bases from V and 6 bases from J, with 13 bases between. The CDR3 has 12 amino acids. CDR3 sequence (DNA): TGTGCCACAAACCTTCAGGGTCAGCCCCAGCATTTT. Translated, it gives CATNLQGQPQHF.

This clonotype has more than one count but fewer than ten. The chain carries TRBV12-5 and TRBJ1-1, with D possibly matching TRBD1 (6 bases). V dropped 11 bases and J dropped 1 base, with 14 bases sitting between them. The germline CDR1 and CDR2 sequences are LGHNT and FRNRAP. This CDR3 comprises 13 residues. This chain's CDR3 is CAVGKGGNTEAFF. Here the CDR3 DNA reads TGTGCTGTGGGTAAGGGGGGGAACACTGAAGCTTTCTTT.

As for this clonotype: This could be a read error, since a much larger clone is one nucleotide away. The gene calls are TRBV25-1 and TRBJ2-1; 10 nucleotides line up with TRBD2. The J segment lost 0 bases and the V segment lost 3 bases, leaving 17 bases of the junction unmatched. The CDR3 has 21 residues. CDR1 MGHDK and CDR2 SYGVNS come from the germline V gene. The CDR3 region is CASSELNTGTSEGASYNEQFF. DNA of the CDR3: TGTGCCAGCAGTGAGCTAAACACCGGGACTAGCGAGGGGGCCTCCTACAATGAGCAGTTCTTC.

The rearrangement uses TRBV7-8 and TRBJ2-7; the D gene could be TRBD1 or TRBD2 (5 bases each). The CDR3 is 13 amino acids. Germline CDR1 SGHVS, CDR2 FQNEAQ. V lost 5 bases and J lost 6, with 14 bases in between. The DNA for the CDR3 is TGTGCCAGCAGCCAGACCTCTGGGGGCGAGCAGTACTTC. The encoded protein is CASSQTSGGEQYF.

DNA for the CDR3: TGCAGGATAGAACGGGGAAACAGGGGAACTGAAGCTTTCTTT. Its protein product is CRIERGNRGTEAFF. The V and J genes are TRBV20-1 and TRBJ1-1, with 7 bases that match TRBD1. This CDR3 is 14 amino acids long. CDR1 and CDR2 from the germline V gene are DFQATT and SNEGSKA (reference sequence).

As for this clonotype: A single base separates this from a much larger clone, so it may be a read error. This chain uses TRBV7-3 with TRBJ2-1; either TRBD1 or TRBD2 may supply D (5 bases each). V was clipped by 0 bases and J by 13 bases, with 16 bases between them. The CDR3 consists of 14 residues. Germline CDR1 reads SGHTA; CDR2 reads FQGTGA. Here the CDR3 DNA reads TGTGCCAGCAGCTTAACTGGGGGAATGGAGACCCAGTTCTTC. This translates into CASSLTGGMETQFF.

In this sample, this clonotype turned up a few times. The V gene is TRBV27, the J gene TRBJ2-2; 16 bases align to TRBD2. Looked up from germline, CDR1 is MNHEY and CDR2 is SMNVEV (reference sequence). The ends lost 5 bases at V and 7 bases at J; junction bases unmatched: 16. The CDR3 has 20 amino acids. In DNA, the CDR3 is TGTGCCAGCAGTCCCCAAAGTATGGGACTAGCGGGGGGGGCGATCGGGGAGCTGTTTTTT. It is translated as CASSPQSMGLAGGAIGELFF.

The chain employs TRBV9 and TRBJ1-1, with D uncertain. Between the trimmed V and J ends, which lost 3 bases and 4 bases, there was a span of 7 bases. Per the germline V gene, CDR1 is SGDLS and CDR2 is YYNGEE. The CDR3 runs 12 residues. CDR3 sequence reads: CASSDTSTEAFF. The CDR3 nucleotides read TGTGCCAGCAGCGACACCAGCACTGAAGCTTTCTTT.

This clonotype was seen repeatedly, ten times or more. This chain connects TRBV3-1 to TRBJ2-5; 13 bases are shared with TRBD2. Germline V lookup: CDR1 LGHDT, CDR2 YNNKEL (reference sequence). The V segment lost 1 base and the J segment 4 bases; nucleotides outside the gene matches: 3. The CDR3 runs 16 residues. The CDR3 loop is CASSQGLAGGGETQYF. CDR3 bases: TGTGCCAGCAGCCAAGGACTAGCGGGAGGAGGAGAGACCCAGTACTTC.

The chain couples TRBV4-3 to TRBJ2-2, with D possibly called TRBD1 or TRBD2 (5 bases each). Germline CDR1 LGHNA, CDR2 YSLEER. The length of the CDR3 is 14 residues. The ends were cut back, 6 bases at V and 5 bases at J, with 13 bases in the middle. The CDR3 loop is CASRRDKGTGELFF. In DNA form, the CDR3 reads TGCGCCAGCAGGAGGGATAAGGGGACCGGGGAGCTGTTTTTT.

This clonotype was detected a few times. The chain has TRBV19 and TRBJ2-4, with TRBD1 matching 9 bases. Germline CDR1 LNHDA, CDR2 SQIVND (reference sequence). V lost 8 bases to trimming and J lost 1 base; unmatched junction nucleotides: 6. CDR3 size: 15 residues. Here the CDR3 reads CASGQGSAAKNIQYF. CDR3 sequence (DNA): TGTGCCAGTGGACAGGGGAGCGCCGCCAAAAACATTCAGTACTTC.

This clonotype occurred many times. This chain links TRBV30 with TRBJ1-2; 10 bases match TRBD1. Germline lookup yields CDR1 GTSNPN and CDR2 SVGIG (reference sequence). Trimming removed 2 bases from V and 8 bases from J; junction bases left unmatched: 5. The CDR3 is made up of 13 amino acids. The CDR3 region is CAWSQGTGVGYTF. CDR3 sequence (DNA): TGTGCCTGGAGTCAAGGGACAGGGGTCGGCTACACCTTC.

Worth noting for this clonotype: In this CDR3 the conserved last residue, phenylalanine or tryptophan, is missing, so a read error is likely. Because the CDR3's place on the DNA is in doubt, the DNA is left out and the CDR3 is given as listed by TCRdb. The CDR3 spells CSAGGQRLWLHL. This rearrangement joins TRBV20-1 to TRBJ1-2; the D call TRBD1 from the table was never checked on the DNA. The germline CDR1 and CDR2 sequences are DFQATT and SNEGSKA (reference sequence). The CDR3 length equals 12 residues, ends included.

The table lists this clonotype with a few counts. This chain uses TRBV7-9 with TRBJ1-4, with 8 bases lining up with TRBD1. J lost 4 bases, V lost 3 bases, and 4 bases had no gene match. The CDR3 is 15 residues long. Germline V CDR1 and CDR2: SEHNR, FQNEAQ (reference sequence). The CDR3 DNA follows: TGTGCCAGCAGCTTTCCGGGACAGGTTAATGAAAAACTGTTTTTT. Translation: CASSFPGQVNEKLFF.

This CDR3 is CASYRGFGNTIYF. The CDR3 region has the DNA TGTGCCAGCTACAGGGGGTTCGGAAACACCATATATTTT. The gene calls are TRBV6-1 and TRBJ1-3; 8 bases agree with TRBD1. J gave up 4 bases and V 8 bases, and 4 bases lay outside the gene matches. Germline lookup yields CDR1 MNHNS and CDR2 SASEGT. This CDR3 is 13 amino acids long.